Listed below are T cell receptor beta chains from one sample, sequenced in a study of neurological immune-mediated disorders. TCRdb reanalysed the 5' RACE reads using MiXCR and keeps one entry per CDR3 protein. The sample includes 30,000 to 45,000 distinct CDR3 sequences, 10% of them seen just once. The sequenced material came from PBMCs. These receptors were taken from a woman in her 30s with HTLV-1-associated myelopathy (HAM/TSP). The CDR3 runs from the conserved cysteine through the conserved F or W. A D gene is named only where the DNA matches it firmly. Clone size is not always given. Where it is, it says once, few, many or a class for expanded clones.

J	size	D	V	DNA	CDR3
TRBJ2-1	many	NA	TRBV20-1	TGCAGTGCTGAAGGACCCTTTGGGCTAGCGGAGCAGTTCTTC	CSAEGPFGLAEQFF
TRBJ2-7	many	TRBD2	TRBV7-2	TGTGCCAGCAGCCCGGGGGGGGCCTTTAGCGAGCAGTACTTC	CASSPGGAFSEQYF
TRBJ2-7	many	TRBD2	TRBV7-6	TGTGCCAGCAGCTTAGCTAGCGGGGGCTCCTACGAGCAGTACTTC	CASSLASGGSYEQYF
TRBJ1-5	many	NA	TRBV5-6	TGTGCCAGCAGCTACGGGACACAAGACAATCAGCCCCAGCATTTT	CASSYGTQDNQPQHF
TRBJ1-2	many	TRBD1	TRBV12-3/TRBV12-4	TGTGCCAGCATCCCAAGGCCAGGGGGGTATGGCTACACCTTC	CASIPRPGGYGYTF
TRBJ2-5	many	TRBD1	TRBV5-1	TGCGCCAGCGGGACGGGACAGGGGGAAGAGACCCAGTACTTC	CASGTGQGEETQYF
TRBJ1-2	many	TRBD1	TRBV24-1	TGTGCCACCAGTGAGGCCGGGACAGCTAACTATGGCTACACCTTC	CATSEAGTANYGYTF
TRBJ1-3	many	NA	TRBV6-5	TGTGCCAGCAGTTTGGGAGACTCTGGAAACACCATATATTTT	CASSLGDSGNTIYF
TRBJ2-2	NA	NA	TRBV29-1	TGCAGCGTTGATGAGGGGAACACCGGGGAGCTGTTTTTT	CSVDEGNTGELFF
TRBJ2-3	many	TRBD2	TRBV4-1	TGCGCCAGCAGCCCCACGGGACTAGCGGGGGATGGTGGAGATACGCAGTATTTT	CASSPTGLAGDGGDTQYF
TRBJ2-5	medium-sized	NA	TRBV20-1	TGCAGTGCTAGTTCTTTCGAAGGTTTTAAAGAGACCCAGTACTTC	CSASSFEGFKETQYF
TRBJ2-1	many	NA	TRBV29-1	TGCAGCGCCGATCGGGGGGCGGGGAACTACAATGAGCAGTTCTTC	CSADRGAGNYNEQFF
TRBJ1-5	medium-sized	NA	TRBV15	TGTGCCACCAGCAGAGAAGGCAGGGCTTATCAGCCCCAGCATTTT	CATSREGRAYQPQHF
TRBJ2-7	many	TRBD1	TRBV6-5	TGTGCCAGCCGACAGGGGTTCTCCTACGAGCAGTACTTC	CASRQGFSYEQYF
TRBJ2-6	many	NA	TRBV9	TGTGCCAGCAGCGTAGGTATCACCGACTCTGGGGCCAACGTCCTGACTTTC	CASSVGITDSGANVLTF
TRBJ2-1	many	NA	TRBV12-3/TRBV12-4	TGTGCCAGCGGCCCTAACAATGAGCAGTTCTTC	CASGPNNEQFF
TRBJ2-4	many	NA	TRBV21-1	TGTGCCAGCAGCAACTATAGAGGGGGTTTAGCCAAAAACATTCAGTACTTC	CASSNYRGGLAKNIQYF
TRBJ2-7	many	TRBD1	TRBV20-1	TGCAGTGCTACCTCAGACAGGGACGAGCAGTACTTC	CSATSDRDEQYF
TRBJ2-1	many	TRBD1	TRBV20-1	TGCAGTGCTAGTCTTGATGCGAGGGACAGGGGTCGGAATGAGCAGTTCTTC	CSASLDARDRGRNEQFF
TRBJ1-1	many	TRBD1	TRBV20-1	TGCAGTGCTAGAAAAAGGGACAGGGGGCAATGGAACACTGAAGCTTTCTTT	CSARKRDRGQWNTEAFF
TRBJ2-1	many	TRBD1	TRBV7-9	TGTGCCAGCAGCGGGACAGTAGACGACAATGAGCAGTTCTTC	CASSGTVDDNEQFF
TRBJ1-6	many	NA	TRBV12-3/TRBV12-4	TGTGCCAGCAGTTTTGCGGGGGGTAATTCACCCCTCCACTTT	CASSFAGGNSPLHF
TRBJ2-7	many	NA	TRBV20-1	TGCAGTGCTAGAGGGTTGGAGGGGGGGTCCTACGAGCAGTACTTC	CSARGLEGGSYEQYF
TRBJ1-2	many	NA	TRBV20-1	TGCAGTGCTAGAGAGACCTCTGGCTACACCTTC	CSARETSGYTF
TRBJ1-1	many	NA	TRBV19	TGTGCCAGTAGCCTGCATCAGAACACTGAAGCTTTCTTT	CASSLHQNTEAFF
TRBJ1-5	many	NA	TRBV20-1	TGCAGTGCTAGAGTAGGGGGTCAGCCCCAGCATTTT	CSARVGGQPQHF
TRBJ1-2	many	TRBD1	TRBV6-5	TGTGCCAGCACCAAGGGACAGGGGGCCTATGGCTACACCTTC	CASTKGQGAYGYTF
TRBJ2-7	many	NA	TRBV7-9	TGTGCCAGCAGCTTCTCACAAAACTCCTACGAGCAGTACTTC	CASSFSQNSYEQYF
TRBJ2-3	many	NA	TRBV6-6	TGTGCCAGCAGTTCCGCCAAGCTCCCGGCGGGTTCAGATACGCAGTATTTT	CASSSAKLPAGSDTQYF
TRBJ2-2	many	TRBD2	TRBV20-1	TGCAGTGCTCGACAAGCGGGGGGGCGCACCGGGGAGCTGTTTTTT	CSARQAGGRTGELFF
TRBJ1-2	many	NA	TRBV5-6	TGTGCCAGCAGCTTGGACAACGGTGGTGGCTACACCTTC	CASSLDNGGGYTF
TRBJ2-7	many	TRBD1	TRBV6-5	TGTGCCAGCAGTGCCGGGACAGATCCCTCCGAGCAGTACTTC	CASSAGTDPSEQYF
TRBJ2-1	NA	NA	TRBV20-1	TGCAGTGCTAGAGCCCAGGGGAGTTTCTCCTACAATGAGCAGTTATTC	CSARAQGSFSYNEQLF
TRBJ2-1	many	NA	TRBV6-6	TGTGCCAGCTGCAGGGCCCCTAGCTCCTACAATGAGCAGTTCTTC	CASCRAPSSYNEQFF
TRBJ2-1	many	NA	TRBV20-1	TGCAGTGCTAGATACAGGGACAATGAGCAGTTCTTC	CSARYRDNEQFF
TRBJ2-7	few	NA	TRBV30	TGTGCCTGGAGAGGAGGGGTAAGGGACGAGCAGTACTTC	CAWRGGVRDEQYF
TRBJ1-6	many	TRBD1	TRBV29-1	TGCAGCGTCAGGGACAGGAATTCACCCCTCCACTTT	CSVRDRNSPLHF
TRBJ2-3	many	NA	TRBV3-1	TGTGCCAGCAGCCAAGTATCGGGGTACACCACAGATACGCAGTATTTT	CASSQVSGYTTDTQYF
TRBJ2-1	many	NA	TRBV2	TGTGCCAGCAGGAGCGGCGCTTACAATGAGCAGTTCTTC	CASRSGAYNEQFF
TRBJ2-1	many	NA	TRBV7-2	TGTGCCAGCAGCTTTGGGAGCAATGAGCAGTTCTTC	CASSFGSNEQFF
TRBJ2-7	many	TRBD2	TRBV5-1	TGCGCCAGCAGCCGGACTAGCGGGAACACCTACGAGCAGTACTTC	CASSRTSGNTYEQYF
TRBJ2-7	many	NA	TRBV7-9	TGTGCCAGCAGCTTAGGGACATCCTCCTACGAGCAGTACTTC	CASSLGTSSYEQYF
TRBJ1-1	many	NA	TRBV20-1	TGCAGTGCTTGGACGGTGAACACTGAAGCTTTCTTT	CSAWTVNTEAFF
TRBJ1-1	many	TRBD1	TRBV10-2	TGCGCCAGCAGTGAGTCGGGACAGGGGGCTTCCACTGAAGCTTTCTTT	CASSESGQGASTEAFF
TRBJ1-1	many	TRBD1	TRBV20-1	TGCAGTGCTAGTGGGTCGGTCAGGGGGGGCACTGAAGCTTTCTTT	CSASGSVRGGTEAFF
TRBJ2-1	many	TRBD1	TRBV20-1	TGCAGTGCTAGAGATAAGGACAGGCCTCGAGCCGAGCAGTTCTTC	CSARDKDRPRAEQFF
TRBJ2-1	medium-sized	TRBD1	TRBV20-1	TGCAGTGCACCGGGGACAGGGAGGAATGAGCAGTTCTTC	CSAPGTGRNEQFF
TRBJ2-1	many	TRBD1	TRBV20-1	TGCAGTGCTAGAGGAAACCCCGGGACAGGAGACTACAATGAGCAGTTCTTC	CSARGNPGTGDYNEQFF
TRBJ1-1	many	NA	TRBV20-1	TGCAGTGCTAGTCTGCCCGGGGCCACTGAAGCTTTCTTT	CSASLPGATEAFF
TRBJ2-7	many	NA	TRBV7-2	TGTGCCAGCAGCTTAGCCGGAAAGAGCTACGAGCAGTACTTC	CASSLAGKSYEQYF
TRBJ1-1	many	TRBD1	TRBV6-5	TGTGCCAGCAGTTCGCGAGGGGGCGTGAACACTGAAGCTTTCTTT	CASSSRGGVNTEAFF
TRBJ2-3	NA	NA	TRBV7-6	TGTGCCAGCAGCTTAGCGCTGAGCACAGATACGAAGTATTTT	CASSLALSTDTKYF
TRBJ2-1	many	TRBD1	TRBV5-6	TGTGCCAGCAGCTTTGGGACAGGGGGCATGGGGTTCTTC	CASSFGTGGMGFF
TRBJ2-4	many	NA	TRBV12-3/TRBV12-4	TGTGCCAGCACCCTCCACCAACAAGAAAACATTCAGTACTTC	CASTLHQQENIQYF
TRBJ2-3	many	NA	TRBV11-2	TGTGCCAGCAGCTTAGGACGGGGGGGGGACAGATCCACAGATACGCAGTATTTT	CASSLGRGGDRSTDTQYF